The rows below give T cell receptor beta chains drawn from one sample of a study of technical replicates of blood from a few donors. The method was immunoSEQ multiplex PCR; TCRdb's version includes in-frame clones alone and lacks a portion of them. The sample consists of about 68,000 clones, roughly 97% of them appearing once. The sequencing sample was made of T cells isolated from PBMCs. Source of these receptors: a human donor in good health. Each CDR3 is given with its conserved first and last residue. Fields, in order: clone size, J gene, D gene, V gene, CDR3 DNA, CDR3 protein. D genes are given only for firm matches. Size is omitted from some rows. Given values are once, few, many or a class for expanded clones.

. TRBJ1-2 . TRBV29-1 TGCAGCGTCCGGGTCTTAGCTAACTATGGCTACACCTTC CSVRVLANYGYTF
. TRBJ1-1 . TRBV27 TGTGCCAGCAGTCCCACAGCGGCAGCCCGTCCCACTGAAGCTTTCTTT CASSPTAAARPTEAFF
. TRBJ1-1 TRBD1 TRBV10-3 TGTGCCATCAGCTCGTTCGGGACAGGGGACACTGAAGCTTTCTTT CAISSFGTGDTEAFF
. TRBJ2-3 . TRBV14 TGTGCCAGCAGTCAAGTTAGCGGCACAGATACGCAGTATTTT CASSQVSGTDTQYF
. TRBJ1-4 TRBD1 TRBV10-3 TGTGCCATCAGTTTAGGACAGGGAAATGAAAAACTGTTTTTT CAISLGQGNEKLFF
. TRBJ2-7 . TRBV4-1 TGCGCCAGCAGCCAAGTACGGCAGGGCAACGAGCAGTACTTC CASSQVRQGNEQYF
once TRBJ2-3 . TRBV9 TGTGCCAGCAGCGTAGAAGGGAGGTACACAGATACGCAGTATTTT CASSVEGRYTDTQYF
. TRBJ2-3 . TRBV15 TGTGCCACCAGCAGAGGACAGTCCATAAGACCCACAGATACGCAGTATTTT CATSRGQSIRPTDTQYF
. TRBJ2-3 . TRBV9 TGTGCCAGCAGCCCTCGGGACTTCCCTAGCACAGATACGCAGTATTTT CASSPRDFPSTDTQYF
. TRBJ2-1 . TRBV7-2 TGTGCCAGCAGAGCCGATGAGCAGTTCTTC CASRADEQFF
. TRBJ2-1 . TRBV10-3 TGTGCCATCAGTGAGCTGTTCGGGGAGCAGTTCTTC CAISELFGEQFF
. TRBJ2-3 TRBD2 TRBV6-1 TGTGCCAGCAGTGAATTGGCTAGCGGGAGAAGGGGCACGCAGTATTTT CASSELASGRRGTQYF
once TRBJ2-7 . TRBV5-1 TGCGCCAGCAGCTTGGACCCAGGGCCGATCGAGCAGTACTTC CASSLDPGPIEQYF
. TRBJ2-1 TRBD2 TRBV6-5 TGTGCCAGCAGTTACTCAGCGGGAACGATCAATGAGCAGTTCTTC CASSYSAGTINEQFF
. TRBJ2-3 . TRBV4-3 TGCGCCAGCAGCCAAGATTATCAAACTAGCACAGATACGCAGTATTTT CASSQDYQTSTDTQYF
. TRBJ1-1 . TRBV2 TGTGCCAGCAGTGAAGCGCTAACAGGGTCCACTGAAGCTTTCTTT CASSEALTGSTEAFF
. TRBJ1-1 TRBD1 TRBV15 TGTGCCACCAGCAGAGGGGGACAGTTGAACACTGAAGCTTTCTTT CATSRGGQLNTEAFF
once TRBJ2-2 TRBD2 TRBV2 TGTGCCAGCGGCGGGACTAGGTTAAGGACCGGGGAGCTGTTTTTT CASGGTRLRTGELFF
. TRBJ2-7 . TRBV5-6 TGTGCCAGCAGCCCGAGGAGACTTTTCTACGAGCAGTACTTC CASSPRRLFYEQYF
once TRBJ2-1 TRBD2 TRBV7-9 TGTGCCAGCAGCTTTAGAGCGGGAGAAGTCTCCTACAATGAGCAGTTCTTC CASSFRAGEVSYNEQFF
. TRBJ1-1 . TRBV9 TGTGCCAGCAGCGTAGTACAGGGTGGCACTGAAGCTTTCTTT CASSVVQGGTEAFF
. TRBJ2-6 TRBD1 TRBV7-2 TGTGCCAGCAGCTTATCTGGGACAGGGGCCGGGGCCAACGTCCTGACTTTC CASSLSGTGAGANVLTF
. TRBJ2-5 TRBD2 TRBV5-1 TGCGCCAGCAGCGTCGGGGCGGGAGGCTTCCAAGAGACCCAGTACTTC CASSVGAGGFQETQYF
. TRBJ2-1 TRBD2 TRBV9 TGTGCCAGCAGCGTCCTTAGCGGGAGGGCCTCGAATGAGCAGTTCTTC CASSVLSGRASNEQFF
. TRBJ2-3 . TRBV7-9 TGTGCCAGCACCCACCCGGGATCCACAGATACGCAGTATTTT CASTHPGSTDTQYF
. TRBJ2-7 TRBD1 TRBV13 TGTGCCAGCAGCTCGCGGACAGGGGGCTCCTACGAGCAGTACTTC CASSSRTGGSYEQYF
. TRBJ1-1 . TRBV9 TGTGCCAGCAGCACAAACGCTAGGACAGACATGAACACTGAAGCTTTCTTT CASSTNARTDMNTEAFF
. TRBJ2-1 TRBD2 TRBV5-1 TGCGCCAGCAGCGGGACTAGACCGGATGAGCAGTTCTTC CASSGTRPDEQFF
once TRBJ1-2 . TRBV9 TGTGCCAGCAGCGTAGGCAGGGGTTTGATGGTCTATGGCTACACCTTC CASSVGRGLMVYGYTF
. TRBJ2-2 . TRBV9 TGTGCCAGCAGCGTCGGGACACCTAACACCGGGGAGCTGTTTTTT CASSVGTPNTGELFF
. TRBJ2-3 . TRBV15 TGTGCCACCAGCAGAGGCGGGACAGACACAGATACGCAGTATTTT CATSRGGTDTDTQYF
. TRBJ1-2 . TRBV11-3 TGTGCCAGCAGCCCGACTGAGGTTACTGGCTACACCTTC CASSPTEVTGYTF
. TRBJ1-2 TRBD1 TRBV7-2 TGTGCCAGCAGTTCAGGGGGAAATTGGGGCTATGGCTACACCTTC CASSSGGNWGYGYTF
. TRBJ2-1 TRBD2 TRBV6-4 TGTGCCAGCAGTGACTCTAGCGGGACTACCCATGAGCAGTTCTTC CASSDSSGTTHEQFF
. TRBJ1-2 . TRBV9 TGTGCCAGCAGCGTAGGTGGAGACCCGAACTATGGCTACACCTTC CASSVGGDPNYGYTF
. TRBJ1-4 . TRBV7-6 TGTGCCAGCAGCCCCTTCGGGGGGCGCGGTGAAAAACTGTTTTTT CASSPFGGRGEKLFF
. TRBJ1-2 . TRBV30 TGTGCCTGGAGTGTAACATTTTTTCACACCTTC CAWSVTFFHTF
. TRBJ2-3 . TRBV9 TGTGCCAGCGGGAGTTCATTTCCAGATACGCAGTATTTT CASGSSFPDTQYF
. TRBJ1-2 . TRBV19 TGTGCCAGTAGCCCCTTGGGGGGGGCGGGCGGCTACACCTTC CASSPLGGAGGYTF
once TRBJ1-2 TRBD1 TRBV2 TGTGCCAGCCTATACAGGGGGGCACTCTATGGCTACACCTTC CASLYRGALYGYTF
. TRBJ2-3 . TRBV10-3 TGTGCCATCAGTGAGACGGAGGGTGCAACGCAGTATTTT CAISETEGATQYF
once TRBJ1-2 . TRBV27 TGTGCCAGCAGTTTCCGTGGAGGGGAGAATGGCTACACCTTC CASSFRGGENGYTF
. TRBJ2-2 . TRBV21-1 TGTGCCAGCAGCAAAGCGCTCAGGGGTTGGAACACCGGGGAGCTGTTTTTT CASSKALRGWNTGELFF
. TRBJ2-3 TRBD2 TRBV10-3 TGTGCCATCAGCCCAGGTTCTCTGACTAGCGGGAAAGGAGATACGCAGTATTTT CAISPGSLTSGKGDTQYF
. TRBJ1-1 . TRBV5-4 TGTGCCAGCAGCACCGGGGAGCTCATAAAGAACACTGAAGCTTTCTTT CASSTGELIKNTEAFF
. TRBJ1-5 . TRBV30 TGTGCCACAGATCGGGGGGGCAATCAGCCCCAGCATTTT CATDRGGNQPQHF
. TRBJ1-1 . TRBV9 TGTGCCAGCAGCGTAGTACAGGCAGATGAAGCTTTCTTT CASSVVQADEAFF
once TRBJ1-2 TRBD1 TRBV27 TGTGCCAGCAGTTTATCAGCCGTGGGGACAGGGAAGAGCGGCTACACCTTC CASSLSAVGTGKSGYTF
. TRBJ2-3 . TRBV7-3 TGTGCCAGCAGCTTAACGCGGGACGGAGATACGCAGTATTTT CASSLTRDGDTQYF
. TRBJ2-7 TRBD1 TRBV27 TGTGCCAGCAGAGGGACAGAGTACGAGCAGTACTTC CASRGTEYEQYF
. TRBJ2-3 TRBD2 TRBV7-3 TGTGCCAGCAGCTTAGGGCTAGCGGCCCCAGGGACGCAGTATTTT CASSLGLAAPGTQYF
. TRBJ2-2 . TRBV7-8 TGTGCCAGCAGCCCGAGGCGGCTAGGGGGCGGGGAGCTGTTTTTT CASSPRRLGGGELFF
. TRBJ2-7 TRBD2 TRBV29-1 TGCAGCGTTTACATAGCGGGGTCCTACGAGCAGTACTTC CSVYIAGSYEQYF
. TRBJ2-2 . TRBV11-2 TGTGCCAGCAGCTCAATCCGGGTCTCCACCGGGGAGCTGTTTTTT CASSSIRVSTGELFF
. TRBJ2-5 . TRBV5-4 TGTGCCAGCAGCTTTCCCTCTCAGGGCGACCAAGAGACCCAGTACTTC CASSFPSQGDQETQYF